A selection of T cell receptor beta chains follows, all from one sample in a study of T cell responses to AZD1222 COVID-19 vaccine. This table comes from immunoSEQ multiplex PCR, and its TCRdb copy is limited to in-frame clones, with some not included. The table has 140,000 to 150,000 clones, approximately 83% seen once. The sample was peripheral blood, taken on day 0 of AZD1222 vaccination. The receptors stem from an adult in good health. CDR3s include the opening cysteine and the closing phenylalanine or tryptophan.

V gene | CDR3 protein
TRBV2 | CANRDATNEKLFF
TRBV2 | CASSEELALPPEQFF
TRBV20-1 | CSASLDPWDTEAFF
TRBV7-9 | CASSFLTSYGYTF
TRBV10-3 | CAISDGNTGELFF
TRBV10-2 | CASGINPSWGRGNQPQHF
TRBV18 | CASSPRLREVSDTQYF
TRBV2 | CASITGTSNEQFF
TRBV5-1 | CASSSPGGSGANVLTF
TRBV18 | CASSRAGTYEQYF
TRBV4-1 | CASSQWTVSTEAFF
TRBV6-5 | CASSYGGVGTQYF